This T cell receptor (beta chain) was sequenced for a study of T cell repertoires in cytomegalovirus infection. Study information: Selected CMV epitopes included recently identified HLA-C-restricted ones as well as well-studied HLA-B-restricted ones. Both a matching HLA type and CMV infection were indicated by public TCR beta signatures. Points from the study as a whole: Totalled public TCR beta family frequency picked out people who carried CMV plus the relevant HLA. Predominance within the ex vivo response was attributable to HLA-C-restricted CMV-specific TCR beta clonotypes.

TCRdb passed the reads through MiXCR, listing each CDR3 protein once. The table records over 100,000 distinct CDR3 sequences, about 28% of them present only once. This clonotype was picked up a small number of times. Its antigen is unidentified. V gave up 4 bases and J gave up 3 bases, with 7 bases separating them. This CDR3 is 13 amino acids long. The germline gives CDR1 MNHEY, CDR2 SVGEGT. The sequence was obtained from a human donor in good health (CMV status not recorded). Some clones in this sample may be carry-over from other donors' samples. This rearrangement joins TRBV6-2 or TRBV6-3 to TRBJ2-1; D is possibly TRBD1 (5 bases). The specimen comprised CD8+ T cells from cultured PBMCs, sampled from culture after CMV antigen stimulation. In DNA form, the CDR3 reads TGTGCCAGCAGTTGGACAAGCTACAATGAGCAGTTCTTC. This sequence encodes CASSWTSYNEQFF.